These 27 T cell receptor beta chains originate from one sample sequenced in a study of technical replicates of blood from a handful of donors. Assay used: immunoSEQ multiplex PCR; TCRdb lists only in-frame clones, some missing. Of under 95,000 clones in the sample, over 90% were seen once. Sequenced material: T cells isolated from PBMCs. All receptors derive from a human donor in good health.

The chain joins TRBV28 to TRBJ1-5; no reliable D call. This CDR3 has 16 residues. V lost 6 bases and J 6 bases, leaving 21 bases between the germline ends. The V gene's germline CDR1 is MDHEN and CDR2 SYDVKM. The CDR3 DNA sequence: TGTGCCAGCAGCCAAGCGGGGATATCCCCTTCTCAGCCCCAGCATTTT. Protein sequence: CASSQAGISPSQPQHF. The complete variable domain, with remaining parts taken from reference TRBV28 and TRBJ1-5, reads DVKVTQSSRYLVKRTGEKVFLECVQDMDHENMFWYRQDPGLGLRLIYFSYDVKMKEKGDIPEGYSVSREKKERFSLILESASTNQTSMYLCASSQAGISPSQPQHFGDGTRLSIL.

This sequence joins TRBV4-1 and TRBJ2-1, with TRBD2 identical over 9 bases. J gave up 3 bases and V 0 bases, and 3 bases lay outside the gene matches. CDR1 MGHRA and CDR2 YSYEKL come from the germline V gene. This CDR3 spans 16 amino acids. This chain's CDR3 is CASSQDRGRDYNEQFF. The CDR3 DNA is TGCGCCAGCAGCCAAGATCGCGGGAGGGACTACAATGAGCAGTTCTTC.

The chain is built from TRBV10-2 and TRBJ2-1; 8 positions match TRBD2. This CDR3 has 12 amino acids. Germline V gene lookup returns CDR1 WSHSY and CDR2 SAAADI. Trimming cost V 3 bases and J 8 bases; bases outside gene matches: 0. In DNA form, the CDR3 reads TGCGCCAGCAGTGACGGGGGGGATGAGCAGTTCTTC. Protein: CASSDGGDEQFF.

This chain links TRBV2 with TRBJ1-2; 7 nucleotides line up with TRBD1. V was clipped by 4 bases and J by 1 base; unmatched bases: 0. Germline V gene data show CDR1 as SNHLY and CDR2 as FYNNEI. This CDR3 region has 13 residues. CDR3 DNA: TGTGCCAGCAGTGGGGACAGTAACTATGGCTACACCTTC. This gives the protein CASSGDSNYGYTF.

The chain combines TRBV18 with TRBJ1-2; TRBD1 matches 10 bases. The CDR3 runs 18 residues. The junction had 17 bases not matched to a gene; V was cut back by 2 bases and J by 8 bases. Germline loops: CDR1 KGHSH, CDR2 LQKENI. CDR3 sequence (DNA): TGTGCCAGCTCACCATATGGGACCGGGACAGGGGTATTAATCGGCTACACCTTC. Encoded protein: CASSPYGTGTGVLIGYTF.

The rearrangement links TRBV4-1 to TRBJ2-5; tentative D call: TRBD2 (5 bases). The V and J ends lost 0 bases and 3 bases respectively, with 11 bases between them. Germline CDR1 MGHRA, CDR2 YSYEKL. The CDR3 is made up of 15 amino acids. In DNA, the CDR3 is TGCGCCAGCAGCCAAGAGGCGGGCAGCGAAGAGACCCAGTACTTC. It is translated as CASSQEAGSEETQYF.

Notes on this clone: At the DNA level, this CDR3 is encoded by other sequences in the same sample as well. V is TRBV5-1 and J is TRBJ2-1; D is perhaps TRBD1 (5 bases). The CDR3 has 15 amino acids. Germline CDR1 and CDR2: SGHRS and YFSETQ. Trimming shortened V by 1 base and J by 0 bases, and 8 bases separated the two germline ends. CDR3 coding DNA: TGCGCCAGCAGCTTGCAGGGTTCCTCCTACAATGAGCAGTTCTTC. It specifies CASSLQGSSYNEQFF. Based on the CDR3 plus reference TRBV5-1 and TRBJ2-1, the full variable domain is KAGVTQTPRYLIKTRGQQVTLSCSPISGHRSVSWYQQTPGQGLQFLFEYFSETQRNKGNFPGRFSGRQFSNSRSEMNVSTLELGDSALYLCASSLQGSSYNEQFFGPGTRLTVL.

This clone came up a few times. The chain links TRBV9 to TRBJ1-1; TRBD1 aligns across 7 bases. CDR1 and CDR2 (germline): SGDLS, YYNGEE. This CDR3 has 18 amino acids. V was pared by 0 bases and J by 0 bases, with 11 bases of the junction left unmatched. CDR3 residues: CASSVGSMGQLMNTEAFF. The DNA of the CDR3 is TGTGCCAGCAGCGTAGGTAGTATGGGACAGCTCATGAACACTGAAGCTTTCTTT.

The chain uses TRBV7-3 and TRBJ1-2; 7 bases match TRBD1. The CDR3 sequence is 19 residues long. Germline loops: CDR1 SGHTA, CDR2 FQGTGA. V trimming: 3 bases; J trimming: 5 bases; junction bases outside the gene matches: 21. As DNA, the CDR3 is TGTGCCAGCAGCTTCAATCCCTCGACAGGGTTGGTTTCTCTTTATGGCTACACCTTC. Residues: CASSFNPSTGLVSLYGYTF.

This rearrangement joins TRBV4-2 to TRBJ2-1; 12 nucleotides align to TRBD2. Trimming cost V 1 base and J 3 bases; bases outside gene matches: 1. CDR3 size: 16 residues. Germline assignment: CDR1 LGHNA and CDR2 YNFKEQ. The CDR3 reads CASSQATSGGYNEQFF. In DNA, the CDR3 is TGTGCCAGCAGCCAAGCGACTAGCGGGGGCTACAATGAGCAGTTCTTC.

The chain uses TRBV10-2 and TRBJ2-1; 12 nucleotides align to TRBD2. Germline V gene lookup returns CDR1 WSHSY and CDR2 SAAADI. J was trimmed by 8 bases and V by 6 bases; bases with no gene match: 17. The CDR3 runs to 18 residues. The CDR3 loop reads CASRRLAGEIWVGYEQFF. The CDR3 DNA follows: TGCGCCAGCAGGAGACTAGCGGGAGAGATTTGGGTAGGGTATGAGCAGTTCTTC.

This clone was seen only once. The junction departs from germline at one end; a sequencing error may be responsible. The V and J genes are TRBV5-6 and TRBJ2-3; 8 bases align to TRBD2. Germline CDR1 and CDR2: SGHDT and YYEEEE. CDR3 length equals 12 residues. This CDR3 is CASSKREWGLHF. CDR3 nucleotide sequence: TGTGCCAGCAGCAAGCGGGAGTGGGGCTTACATTTT.

A word on this clone: The same CDR3 arises from other DNA sequences in this sample as well. The chain couples TRBV7-9 to TRBJ2-7; TRBD2 agrees at 11 bases. The CDR3 totals 13 residues. The germline gives CDR1 SEHNR, CDR2 FQNEAQ (reference sequence). Trimming removed 4 bases from V and 4 bases from J; junction bases left unmatched: 0. CDR3 in amino acids: CASSSSGRYEQYF. In DNA form, the CDR3 reads TGTGCCAGCAGCTCTAGCGGGAGGTACGAGCAGTACTTC.

The CDR3: CASSGARPPTQYF. The CDR3 nucleotides read TGTGCCAGCAGTGGGGCCAGACCGCCAACGCAGTATTTT. The V call is TRBV27, the J call TRBJ2-3, with D possibly matching TRBD1 (5 bases). Germline V CDR1 and CDR2: MNHEY, SMNVEV (reference sequence). Trimming took off 5 bases at V and 9 bases at J, with 15 bases between the two ends. The CDR3 runs to 13 residues.

The J gene is TRBJ2-2, the V gene TRBV6-5, with 7 positions matching TRBD2. The CDR3 runs 14 residues. The germline V gene encodes CDR1 MNHEY and CDR2 SVGAGI. V lost 0 bases to trimming and J lost 5 bases; unmatched junction nucleotides: 0. CDR3 loop: CASSYSRETGELFF. The DNA of the CDR3 is TGTGCCAGCAGTTACTCGCGGGAGACCGGGGAGCTGTTTTTT.

This clone was seen once. This rearrangement joins TRBV19 to TRBJ2-7; D possibly corresponds to TRBD1 (6 bases). The V gene lost 5 bases and the J gene lost 4 bases, with 15 bases spanning the gap. This CDR3 has 14 amino acids. In germline, CDR1 is LNHDA, CDR2 SQIVND (reference sequence). The chain's CDR3 is CASSVARGVYEQYF. CDR3 coding DNA: TGTGCCAGTAGTGTTGCCAGGGGTGTGTACGAGCAGTACTTC.

This rearrangement joins TRBV10-2 to TRBJ2-7, with 7 nucleotides matching TRBD2. Germline V lookup: CDR1 WSHSY, CDR2 SAAADI. Trimming took 3 bases from V and 5 from J; bases not matched to a gene: 1. CDR3 length equals 12 residues. In nucleotides, the CDR3 is TGCGCCAGCAGTGACGGGGGGAACGAGCAGTACTTC. Its protein is CASSDGGNEQYF.

CDR3 sequence: CASSPRQGNEAFF. The CDR3 region has the DNA TGTGCCAGCAGCCCGCGACAGGGGAATGAAGCTTTCTTT. The rearrangement joins TRBV21-1 to TRBJ1-1; TRBD1 is the table's D call, not checked against the DNA. TRBV21-1 is flagged as a pseudogene. The CDR3 loop spans 13 amino acids.

This clone was found once. The chain carries TRBV9 and TRBJ1-1, with unresolved D. The V and J ends lost 3 bases and 1 base respectively, with 13 bases between them. This CDR3 region has 15 residues. Looked up from germline, CDR1 is SGDLS and CDR2 is YYNGEE. CDR3 in DNA: TGTGCCAGCAGCGCGCGAGGGAATTCGAACACTGAAGCTTTCTTT. Encoded protein: CASSARGNSNTEAFF.

V and J are TRBV2 and TRBJ2-5; the D gene is possibly TRBD2 (6 bases). The CDR3 is made up of 12 amino acids. With 8 bases removed from V and 3 bases from J, the gap between germline ends came to 10 bases. The germline gives CDR1 SNHLY, CDR2 FYNNEI. The DNA for the CDR3 is TGTGCCAGCGCCGGGAGCAAAGAGACCCAGTACTTC. It translates to CASAGSKETQYF.

CDR3 protein: CASGTGGEGEQYF. CDR3 coding DNA: TGCGCCAGTGGGACAGGGGGAGAGGGCGAGCAGTACTTC. This chain links TRBV5-1 with TRBJ2-7, with TRBD1 identical over 11 bases. CDR3 length equals 13 residues. The germline V gene has CDR1 SGHRS and CDR2 YFSETQ. Trimming cost V 8 bases and J 6 bases; bases outside gene matches: 7.

This chain links TRBV6-5 with TRBJ1-2; D is undetermined. Looked up from germline, CDR1 is MNHEY and CDR2 is SVGAGI. The CDR3 loop spans 13 amino acids. V dropped 7 bases and J dropped 0 bases, with 9 bases sitting between them. CDR3: CASNPGANYGYTF. The CDR3 DNA reads as TGTGCCAGCAACCCCGGGGCTAACTATGGCTACACCTTC.

This clone was picked up a small number of times. The chain uses TRBV5-6 and TRBJ1-1, with D tentatively TRBD1 (6 bases). The CDR3 spans 14 residues. V lost 5 bases and J 2 bases, leaving 13 bases between the germline ends. From germline, CDR1 is SGHDT and CDR2 YYEEEE. The CDR3 DNA reads TGTGCCAGCAGGTCACAGGGTTCCAACACTGAAGCTTTCTTT. The encoded protein is CASRSQGSNTEAFF.

This chain joins TRBV6-1 and TRBJ1-4, with 8 bases matching TRBD1. Trimming cost V 11 bases and J 8 bases; bases outside gene matches: 10. The CDR3 totals 13 residues. Germline V lookup: CDR1 MNHNS, CDR2 SASEGT. CDR3 nucleotide sequence: TGTGCCGGATTAGACAGGGGAGTAGAAAAACTGTTTTTT. Translated: CAGLDRGVEKLFF.

The rearrangement links TRBV28 to TRBJ2-1; D might be TRBD1 (5 bases). Germline V gene data show CDR1 as MDHEN and CDR2 as SYDVKM. V dropped 3 bases and J dropped 6 bases, with 18 bases sitting between them. This CDR3 is 16 amino acids long. CDR3 DNA sequence: TGTGCCAGCAGTTTTAGGGGATTCCTGATCTCCAATGAGCAGTTCTTC. It yields the protein CASSFRGFLISNEQFF.

The chain carries TRBV29-1 and TRBJ1-1, with 8 bases fitting TRBD1. CDR1 and CDR2 from the germline V gene are SQVTM and ANQGSEA. The CDR3 runs 11 residues. J lost 11 bases, V lost 6 bases, and 8 bases had no gene match. CDR3: CSVSTGDEAFF. DNA of the CDR3: TGCAGCGTCTCGACAGGGGACGAGGCTTTCTTT.

About this clone itself: At one end, the junction sequence differs from germline, possibly due to a read error. The V gene is TRBV27, the J gene TRBJ2-3; 11 bases line up with TRBD2. This CDR3 region has 12 residues. The germline gives CDR1 MNHEY, CDR2 SMNVEV (reference sequence). This CDR3 is CASSETSGDSNF. The CDR3 DNA sequence: TGTGCCAGCAGTGAGACTAGCGGGGATAGCAATTTT.